This TCR beta chain derives from a study of technical replicates of blood from a handful of donors. V dropped 2 bases and J dropped 1 base, with 9 bases sitting between them. Germline CDR1 is SGHDT and CDR2 is YYEEEE. The CDR3 contains 14 residues. The repertoire was sequenced with immunoSEQ multiplex PCR; TCRdb's copy has only in-frame clones and lacks some. The data hold 74,000 or so clones, with approximately 96% observed a single time. The receptor was isolated from a human donor in good health. The chain combines TRBV5-6 with TRBJ1-1; D is unresolved. The source material was T cells isolated from PBMCs. CDR3 coding DNA: TGTGCCAGCAGCTTTCGATTCAGGAACACTGAAGCTTTCTTT. The encoded protein is CASSFRFRNTEAFF. Together with reference TRBV5-6 and TRBJ1-1, the CDR3 gives the full variable domain: DAGVTQSPTHLIKTRGQQVTLRCSPKSGHDTVSWYQQALGQGPQFIFQYYEEEERQRGNFPDRFSGHQFPNYSSELNVNALLLGDSALYLCASSFRFRNTEAFFGQGTRLTVV.